This entry lists 24 T cell receptor beta chains sequenced from one sample in a study of Ad26.COV2.S vaccination and SARS-CoV-2 variants. Treatment denoted: 15 to 20 received Ad26.COV2.S at low or high dose, single or two shots; several received placebo; per-sample allocation not given. The samples were gathered on day 63 after the first injection of vaccine or placebo. Sequencing was performed with immunoSEQ multiplex PCR; in TCRdb, only in-frame clones are kept and a portion is missing. There are about 410,000 clones in the sample; around 92% occur only once, and about 1.7% lies in the top ten. The sequencing here drew on peripheral blood, taken in a trial of Ad26.COV2.S vaccine versus placebo. The receptor source for this set is a person aged 18-65 years who received the Ad26.COV2.S COVID-19 vaccine or a placebo.

The chain joins TRBV29-1 to TRBJ2-6; TRBD2 matches at 14 bases. This CDR3 is 17 amino acids long. From germline, CDR1 is SQVTM and CDR2 ANQGSEA. J gave up 0 bases and V 4 bases, and 2 bases lay outside the gene matches. This CDR3 reads CSVVGLAGGSGANVLTF. CDR3 sequence (DNA): TGCAGCGTTGTTGGACTAGCGGGGGGCTCTGGGGCCAACGTCCTGACTTTC.

The count of this clone is one. This chain links TRBV6-2 or TRBV6-3 with TRBJ2-1, with 11 bases identical to TRBD2. Germline CDR1 is MNHEY and CDR2 is SVGEGT. The CDR3 has 18 amino acids. With V trimmed by 0 bases and J by 10 bases, 14 bases remained unmatched. In nucleotides, the CDR3 is TGTGCCAGCAGTTACTCGACCTTTTCGGCTAGCGGGGGGATGGAGCAGTTCTTC. Its translation: CASSYSTFSASGGMEQFF.

The CDR3 loop reads CASSHRVLTDTQYF. The CDR3 nucleotides are TGCGCCAGCAGTCACAGGGTTCTCACAGATACGCAGTATTTT. This chain links TRBV10-1 with TRBJ2-3; the D gene is possibly TRBD1 (6 bases). V was shortened by 5 bases and J by 2 bases, with 11 bases between the two germline ends. This CDR3 is built from 14 residues. CDR1 and CDR2 (germline): WNHNN, SYGVQD (reference sequence).

The chain employs TRBV30 and TRBJ2-7; 7 bases are a match to TRBD1. The CDR3 consists of 14 residues. CDR1 and CDR2 from the germline V gene are GTSNPN and SVGIG (reference sequence). After removal of 2 bases from V and 2 bases from J, the junction contained 6 bases not matched to a gene. The CDR3 sequence: CAWSPQGNPYEQYF. The CDR3 bases are TGTGCCTGGAGTCCACAGGGGAACCCCTACGAGCAGTACTTC.

The V call is TRBV6-2 or TRBV6-3, the J call TRBJ2-2; 8 nucleotides agree with TRBD2. Unmatched junction bases numbered 10, after V lost 6 bases and J lost 4 bases. The CDR3 sequence is 16 residues long. Germline-derived CDR1 and CDR2 are MNHEY and SVGEGT. The CDR3 loop is CASSPHGGGSTGELFF. The CDR3 DNA follows: TGTGCCAGCAGCCCCCACGGGGGGGGTAGCACCGGGGAGCTGTTTTTT.

This sequence joins TRBV9 and TRBJ1-3, with D possibly TRBD1 on 6 matching bases. Germline values: CDR1 SGDLS, CDR2 YYNGEE. The CDR3 covers 16 residues. V was trimmed by 2 bases and J by 0 bases, leaving 12 bases between them. CDR3 sequence reads: CASSVTLGGSGNTIYF. In DNA form, the CDR3 reads TGTGCCAGCAGCGTTACCCTAGGGGGCTCTGGAAACACCATATATTTT.

The J gene is TRBJ2-5, the V gene TRBV4-1; weak D call: TRBD2 (6 bases). The V gene lost 0 bases and the J gene lost 11 bases, with 28 bases spanning the gap. Germline CDR1 reads MGHRA; CDR2 reads YSYEKL. The CDR3 spans 18 residues. CDR3 nucleotide sequence: TGCGCCAGCAGCCAAGAAGGGGTGGGACTGACCAGCGGGTCATCGCAGTACTTC. It codes for CASSQEGVGLTSGSSQYF.

The CDR3 coding sequence is TGTGCTAGTGGTTTGGGGGAACCTGGGGCCAACGTCCTGACTTTC. As protein: CASGLGEPGANVLTF. The chain is built from TRBV12-5 and TRBJ2-6; D gene unclear. The length of the CDR3 is 15 residues. CDR1 and CDR2 from the germline V gene are LGHNT and FRNRAP. Trimming left V 1 base short and J 2 bases short, with 6 bases between.

The chain uses TRBV2 and TRBJ1-2; D unresolved. The CDR3 spans 14 residues. Germline values: CDR1 SNHLY, CDR2 FYNNEI. Trimming took off 3 bases at V and 2 bases at J, with 10 bases between the two ends. This CDR3 is CASSDPNANYGYTF. CDR3 DNA: TGTGCCAGCAGTGATCCAAACGCCAACTATGGCTACACCTTC.

V gene TRBV6-2 or TRBV6-3 combines with J gene TRBJ2-2; 8 bases are shared with TRBD1. Per germline, CDR1 MNHEY and CDR2 SVGEGT. The CDR3 is 16 amino acids. The ends lost 2 bases at V and 7 bases at J; junction bases unmatched: 9. For the CDR3, the DNA is TGTGCCAGCAGTTACGTACTGGGACAGGTTAACGGGGAGCTGTTTTTT. This translates into CASSYVLGQVNGELFF.

The rearrangement joins TRBV27 to TRBJ2-7, with 7 bases fitting TRBD1. The V gene end was trimmed by 5 bases and the J gene end by 5 bases; junction bases not matched to a gene: 9. The CDR3 length is 14 residues. The germline V gene has CDR1 MNHEY and CDR2 SMNVEV (reference sequence). The CDR3 region is CASSETGFSHEQYF. The DNA of the CDR3 is TGTGCCAGCAGTGAGACAGGGTTTTCCCACGAGCAGTACTTC.

This clone was picked up one time. The chain links TRBV7-9 to TRBJ2-7; D is ambiguous. Trimming cost V 1 base and J 4 bases, with 17 bases left between them. The CDR3 length is 16 residues. CDR1 is SEHNR and CDR2 is FQNEAQ in the germline V gene (reference sequence). The CDR3 sequence: CASSLVALGGTYEQYF. As DNA, the CDR3 is TGTGCCAGCAGCTTAGTGGCCCTTGGCGGAACATACGAGCAGTACTTC.

This clone came up once. Here the CDR3 reads CASSPIRGEQPQHF. The CDR3 bases are TGCGCCAGCAGCCCAATTCGGGGGGAACAGCCCCAGCATTTT. V is TRBV4-3 and J is TRBJ1-5; perhaps TRBD1 as D (5 bases). CDR1 is LGHNA and CDR2 is YSLEER in the germline V gene. This CDR3 spans 14 amino acids. Trimming took 4 bases from V and 7 from J, leaving 14 bases between them.

The gene calls are TRBV28 and TRBJ2-7; D not certain. Trimming took 3 bases from V and 2 from J, leaving 8 bases between them. Germline V CDR1 and CDR2: MDHEN, SYDVKM. The CDR3 loop spans 13 amino acids. The CDR3 bases are TGTGCCAGCAGTTTGGGGTTTCCCTACGAGCAGTACTTC. This encodes CASSLGFPYEQYF.

This chain connects TRBV7-9 to TRBJ2-5; D remains unclear. CDR3 length equals 14 residues. Germline V lookup: CDR1 SEHNR, CDR2 FQNEAQ (reference sequence). Trimming removed 1 base from V and 1 base from J, with 7 bases in between. The CDR3 loop reads CASSLGPIQETQYF. The DNA of the CDR3 is TGTGCCAGCAGCTTAGGACCAATCCAAGAGACCCAGTACTTC. Full variable domain (remainder filled in from reference TRBV7-9 and TRBJ2-5): DTGVSQNPRHKITKRGQNVTFRCDPISEHNRLYWYRQTLGQGPEFLTYFQNEAQLEKSRLLSDRFSAERPKGSFSTLEIQRTEQGDSAMYLCASSLGPIQETQYFGPGTRLLVL.

The gene calls are TRBV27 and TRBJ2-3; TRBD2 might be the D (7 bases). Trimming left V 0 bases short and J 4 bases short, with 8 bases between. This CDR3 region has 14 residues. CDR1 and CDR2 from the germline V gene are MNHEY and SMNVEV (reference sequence). The CDR3 reads CASSLSGGADTQYF. CDR3 nucleotide sequence: TGTGCCAGCAGTTTATCAGGGGGGGCAGATACGCAGTATTTT.

The CDR3 DNA follows: TGTGCCAGCAGTCTTCGGACAGGGCAAAGCTATGGCTACACCTTC. It encodes CASSLRTGQSYGYTF. This rearrangement joins TRBV27 to TRBJ1-2; 8 bases are a match to TRBD1. The germline V gene encodes CDR1 MNHEY and CDR2 SMNVEV (reference sequence). Unmatched junction bases numbered 9, after V lost 5 bases and J lost 4 bases. There are 15 residues in the CDR3.

CDR3 DNA: TGTGCCATCAGCGAGGGACAGGGCTACGAGCAGTACTTC. It translates to CAISEGQGYEQYF. The J gene is TRBJ2-7, the V gene TRBV10-3; 9 bases agree with TRBD1. With V trimmed by 6 bases and J by 3 bases, 3 bases remained unmatched. This CDR3 comprises 13 residues. Germline-derived CDR1 and CDR2 are ENHRY and SYGVKD.

The chain recombines TRBV29-1 with TRBJ2-7; 9 bases fit TRBD1. After removal of 5 bases from V and 3 bases from J, the junction contained 8 bases not matched to a gene. CDR1 is SQVTM, CDR2 ANQGSEA, per germline. There are 14 residues in the CDR3. CDR3 residues: CSVRSGQGVYEQYF. The CDR3 bases are TGCAGCGTTCGCTCGGGACAGGGCGTCTACGAGCAGTACTTC.

The chain uses TRBV7-9 and TRBJ1-1; D is unresolved. The V and J ends lost 6 bases and 11 bases respectively, with 19 bases between them. The CDR3 runs to 13 residues. Per germline, CDR1 SEHNR and CDR2 FQNEAQ (reference sequence). The CDR3 here is CASSLPSDNRAFF. The CDR3 DNA reads TGTGCCAGCAGTCTACCGAGTGACAATCGGGCTTTCTTT.

V usage is TRBV3-1 (or the pseudogene TRBV3-2) and J usage is TRBJ2-7, with 11 bases matching TRBD2. CDR3 size: 15 residues. Per germline, CDR1 LGHDT and CDR2 YNNKEL (reference sequence). Germline trimming cut 4 bases from V and 1 base from J; bases unmatched to any gene: 3. As DNA, the CDR3 is TGTGCCAGCAGCCTTCGACTAGCGGGGTCCTACGAGCAGTACTTC. Amino acid sequence: CASSLRLAGSYEQYF.

This clone appeared a few times. This rearrangement joins TRBV4-3 to TRBJ1-2; D unresolved. The CDR3 length is 15 residues. In germline, CDR1 is LGHNA, CDR2 YSLEER. Trimming cost V 0 bases and J 11 bases, with 19 bases left between them. CDR3: CASSQDRQSGGRYTF. In nucleotides, the CDR3 is TGCGCCAGCAGCCAAGATAGGCAATCGGGTGGAAGGTACACCTTC.

The chain employs TRBV6-6 and TRBJ1-6, with D hard to call. V was trimmed by 5 bases and J by 4 bases, leaving 18 bases between them. This CDR3 has 17 residues. From germline, CDR1 is MNHNY and CDR2 SVGAGI (reference sequence). DNA of the CDR3: TGTGCCAGCAGTCCCCGAGACGGAACTATTTATAATTCACCCCTCCACTTT. This translates into CASSPRDGTIYNSPLHF.

This clone came up once. The CDR3 region has the DNA TGTGCCAGCAGCCCCGGGACAGGGATTCCCTACGAGCAGTACTTC. Translated, it gives CASSPGTGIPYEQYF. The rearrangement links TRBV5-4 to TRBJ2-7; TRBD1 aligns across 9 bases. The CDR3 contains 15 residues. From germline, CDR1 is SGHNT and CDR2 YYREEE (reference sequence). V lost 4 bases to trimming and J lost 2 bases; unmatched junction nucleotides: 7.